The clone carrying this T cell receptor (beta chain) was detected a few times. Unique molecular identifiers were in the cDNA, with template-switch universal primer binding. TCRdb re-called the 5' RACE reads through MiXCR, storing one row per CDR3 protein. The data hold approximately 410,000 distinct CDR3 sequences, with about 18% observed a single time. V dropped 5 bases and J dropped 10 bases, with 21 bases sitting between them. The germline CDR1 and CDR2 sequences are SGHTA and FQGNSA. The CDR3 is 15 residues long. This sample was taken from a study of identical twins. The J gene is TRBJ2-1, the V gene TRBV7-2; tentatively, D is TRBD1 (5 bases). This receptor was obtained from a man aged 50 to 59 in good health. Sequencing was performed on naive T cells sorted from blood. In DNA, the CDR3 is TGTGCCAGCAGCCCTAGTAGCAGGCAGGGCGGAGAGCAGTTCTTC. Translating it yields CASSPSSRQGGEQFF.